These 14 T cell receptor beta chains were sequenced from one sample in a study of cytomegalovirus exposure and HLA in healthy donors. PCR primers comprised 60 Vbeta and 13 Jbeta primers. TCRdb's copy holds only in-frame clones and misses some; the assay was immunoSEQ multiplex PCR. The sample consists of 55,000 to 75,000 clones, roughly 80% of them appearing once. Sequencing used PBMCs. The source is a woman aged 30 to 39 in good health and CMV-seropositive.

The rearrangement links TRBV4-3 to TRBJ2-1; D is perhaps TRBD2 (6 bases). Trimming pared 4 bases from V and 9 bases from J, leaving 13 bases between. Per the germline V gene, CDR1 is LGHNA and CDR2 is YSLEER. This CDR3 region has 13 residues. The CDR3 DNA follows: TGCGCCAGCAGCCGGCGGGGTTACTGTGAGCAGTTCTTC. Translating it yields CASSRRGYCEQFF.

V usage is TRBV19 and J usage is TRBJ2-5; 7 bases agree with TRBD2. Unmatched junction bases numbered 5, after V lost 5 bases and J lost 2 bases. This CDR3 spans 14 amino acids. CDR1 LNHDA and CDR2 SQIVND come from the germline V gene (reference sequence). The CDR3 coding sequence is TGTGCCAGTAGTTTGGGGGGAGGGCAAGAGACCCAGTACTTC. It codes for CASSLGGGQETQYF.

This chain's CDR3 is CASSLTRSLDTQYF. DNA of the CDR3: TGTGCCAGCAGCTTAACTAGGAGTTTAGATACGCAGTATTTT. The chain uses TRBV7-3 and TRBJ2-3; D unclear. Germline loops: CDR1 SGHTA, CDR2 FQGTGA. CDR3 length equals 14 residues. V dropped 0 bases and J dropped 5 bases, with 9 bases sitting between them.

This clone was observed a handful of times. The chain links TRBV4-3 to TRBJ2-3; 12 bases line up with TRBD2. The CDR3 sequence is 20 residues long. Unmatched junction bases numbered 12, after V lost 0 bases and J lost 2 bases. Germline V lookup: CDR1 LGHNA, CDR2 YSLEER. The CDR3 DNA reads TGCGCCAGCAGCCAAGATGCTAGCGGGAGGGCCTTTCGAAACACAGATACGCAGTATTTT. It yields the protein CASSQDASGRAFRNTDTQYF.

As to this clone: As the CDR3 is not closed by the conserved phenylalanine or tryptophan, this likely results from a read error. J is TRBJ2-2 and V is TRBV13; no firm D call. V was cut by 0 bases and J by 7 bases, with 9 bases left in between. Germline V CDR1 and CDR2: PRHDT, FYEKMQ (reference sequence). This CDR3 is 14 amino acids long. CDR3 amino acids: CASSLGELDGELFV. In DNA, the CDR3 is TGTGCCAGCAGCTTAGGGGAGTTGGACGGGGAGCTGTTTGTT.

This clone was recorded once. The chain links TRBV10-3 to TRBJ2-2, with 7 bases fitting TRBD2. The germline V gene encodes CDR1 ENHRY and CDR2 SYGVKD. With 4 bases clipped from V and 0 bases from J, the junction kept 8 bases outside the gene matches. This CDR3 comprises 17 residues. Written as DNA, the CDR3 is TGTGCCATCAGTGGGGGGGGTAGCGGAACGAACACCGGGGAGCTGTTTTTT. This translates into CAISGGGSGTNTGELFF.

This clone was recorded once. The chain is built from TRBV4-3 and TRBJ2-2; 8 bases agree with TRBD2. V shed 6 bases and J 4 bases; nucleotides not matched to a gene: 7. The CDR3 covers 15 residues. Germline V CDR1 and CDR2: LGHNA, YSLEER. CDR3 loop: CASSQSGSGTGELFF. CDR3 sequence (DNA): TGCGCCAGCAGTCAGAGCGGGAGCGGCACCGGGGAGCTGTTTTTT.

The chain joins TRBV6-5 to TRBJ2-1; D not certain. Germline V lookup: CDR1 MNHEY, CDR2 SVGAGI. The CDR3 loop spans 14 amino acids. Trimming took 4 bases from V and 1 from J, leaving 8 bases between them. The DNA for the CDR3 is TGTGCCAGCAGTTCCCAGATGTCCTACAATGAGCAGTTCTTC. Its protein is CASSSQMSYNEQFF.

The rearrangement uses TRBV5-4 and TRBJ2-3; D ambiguous. The CDR3 spans 13 residues. Germline assignment: CDR1 SGHNT and CDR2 YYREEE (reference sequence). Trimming shortened V by 2 bases and J by 6 bases, and 10 bases separated the two germline ends. CDR3 sequence: CASSLERSDTQYF. The CDR3 nucleotides are TGTGCCAGCAGCTTAGAGAGATCGGATACGCAGTATTTT.

V is TRBV2 and J is TRBJ2-5; D remains unclear. V was shortened by 6 bases and J by 4 bases, with 6 bases between the two germline ends. CDR1 is SNHLY, CDR2 FYNNEI, per germline. The CDR3 is made up of 11 amino acids. The CDR3 DNA follows: TGTGCCAGCAGCACAGCAGAGACCCAGTACTTC. It codes for CASSTAETQYF.

V and J are TRBV10-3 and TRBJ2-1; TRBD2 matches at 14 bases. This CDR3 comprises 14 residues. Germline V gene lookup returns CDR1 ENHRY and CDR2 SYGVKD. V lost 8 bases to trimming and J lost 8 bases; unmatched junction nucleotides: 5. CDR3 in DNA: TGTGCCATCGCCGGGACTAGCGGGAGCTATGAGCAGTTCTTC. Translation: CAIAGTSGSYEQFF.

There are a few counts of this clone. The chain combines TRBV6-6 with TRBJ2-1; 10 positions match TRBD1. V shed 4 bases and J 7 bases; nucleotides not matched to a gene: 7. This CDR3 is built from 15 residues. Looked up from germline, CDR1 is MNHNY and CDR2 is SVGAGI (reference sequence). The DNA of the CDR3 is TGTGCCAGCAGTTCCCGGGACAGGGGAAGTAATGAGCAGTTCTTC. The encoded protein is CASSSRDRGSNEQFF.

In this sample, this clone turned up a few times. This CDR3 reads CSVPLAGASEKQYF. As DNA, the CDR3 is TGCAGCGTCCCCCTCGCAGGGGCCTCTGAGAAGCAGTATTTT. This chain connects TRBV29-1 to TRBJ2-3, with TRBD1 as a possible D gene (6 bases). CDR3 length equals 14 residues. Germline V CDR1 and CDR2: SQVTM, ANQGSEA. V gave up 6 bases and J gave up 11 bases, with 24 bases separating them.

V and J are TRBV5-1 and TRBJ2-1; 9 positions match TRBD2. In germline, CDR1 is SGHRS, CDR2 YFSETQ. CDR3 length: 14 residues. V shed 1 base, J shed 7 bases, and the junction held 3 bases outside the gene matches. CDR3 nucleotides: TGCGCCAGCAGCTTGAGCGGGAGGTCTAATGAGCAGTTCTTC. Protein sequence: CASSLSGRSNEQFF.